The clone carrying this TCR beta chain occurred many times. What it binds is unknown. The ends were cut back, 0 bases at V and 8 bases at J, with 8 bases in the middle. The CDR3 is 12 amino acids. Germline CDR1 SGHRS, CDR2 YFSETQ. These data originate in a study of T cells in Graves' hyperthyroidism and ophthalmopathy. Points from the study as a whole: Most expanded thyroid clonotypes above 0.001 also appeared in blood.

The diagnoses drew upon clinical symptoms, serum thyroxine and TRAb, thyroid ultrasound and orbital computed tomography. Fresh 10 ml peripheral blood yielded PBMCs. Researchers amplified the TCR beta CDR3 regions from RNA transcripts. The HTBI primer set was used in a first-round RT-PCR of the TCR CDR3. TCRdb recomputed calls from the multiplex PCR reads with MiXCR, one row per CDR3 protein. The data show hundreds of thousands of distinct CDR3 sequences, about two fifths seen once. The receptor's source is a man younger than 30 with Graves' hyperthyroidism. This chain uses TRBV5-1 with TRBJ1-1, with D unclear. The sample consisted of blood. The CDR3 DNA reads TGCGCCAGCAGCTTGGCACCCGACGAAGCTTTCTTT. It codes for CASSLAPDEAFF. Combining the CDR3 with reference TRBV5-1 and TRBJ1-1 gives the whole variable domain KAGVTQTPRYLIKTRGQQVTLSCSPISGHRSVSWYQQTPGQGLQFLFEYFSETQRNKGNFPGRFSGRQFSNSRSEMNVSTLELGDSALYLCASSLAPDEAFFGQGTRLTVV.